This T cell receptor beta chain is drawn from a study of CD8+ T cells in alopecia areata (dated by TCRdb to about 2018). Regarding the complete study: The treated patients, all with moderate-to-severe alopecia areata, were enrolled in an open-label pilot trial of oral tofacitinib given at 5 to 10 mg twice daily. Patients stayed on tofacitinib for 6 to 18 months and then had 6 months of follow-up off drug so that delayed response and recurrence could be assessed. immunoSEQ multiplex PCR using 35 Vbeta forward primers and 13 Jbeta reverse primers was used to amplify TCRbeta CDR3 regions. Tofacitinib-treated patients had biopsies at baseline and at 4 and 24 weeks of treatment, with a later scalp biopsy in several patients. RNA came from the PAXgene miRNA kit for fixed scalp, the miRNeasy kit for PBMCs, and the RNeasy kit for mouse skin. Clonality in the scalp was compared among normal scalp (n=4), patchy alopecia areata scalp (n=8), and alopecia totalis/universalis scalp (n=8). High-throughput TCRbeta sequencing was used to examine T cell clonal expansion in alopecia areata in both the C3H/HeJ mouse model and human patients. Human TCRbeta sequencing covered scalp tissue and sorted CD4+ and CD8+ peripheral blood T cells from patchy and totalis/universalis alopecia areata patients and healthy controls.

This specimen's time point label, per the study, means: baseline before oral tofacitinib. From alopecia areata patients, peripheral blood was collected along with lesional scalp punch biopsies. PBMCs were isolated by density centrifugation and stained for CD3, CD4 and CD8, and CD4+ and CD8+ T cells were sorted on a FACSAria. The library was produced with the immunoSEQ multiplex PCR assay. For TCR sequencing, RNA was extracted from every sample and reverse transcribed into cDNA to serve as template. SuperScript III was used for first-strand cDNA synthesis, primed with a 2:1 mix of oligo-dT and random hexamers. A synthetic immune receptor repertoire was used to measure amplification bias, and any remaining bias was corrected computationally. From the authors' description of their analysis: Raw reads were preprocessed to remove errors, and CDR3 was defined according to IMGT conventions as the region from the conserved cysteine to phenylalanine. Clonality was calculated as 1 minus Shannon entropy normalized by log2 of the number of productive unique TCRs. CD4 or CD8 identity of scalp clones was inferred by cross-referencing scalp TCRbeta sequences with sorted blood CD4 and CD8 repertoires. TCRdb provides this immuneACCESS table in a form limited to in-frame rearrangements. Some clones are lacking; in checked studies, under half of them reflect an unresolved V gene, and why the rest are absent is not known. The V and J calls and the clone size are those of that table, but D and trimming were determined from the DNA. The sample table lists about 130,000 clones, 49% of them with a count of one. In total, the top ten clones hold around 20% of the sample.

The CDR3 spans 13 residues, from the cysteine through the phenylalanine. The DNA shown is the 39-base CDR3, in frame from base 1. As encoded in the germline V gene, CDR1 is SQVTM while CDR2 is ANQGSEA. The germline V end is reduced by 6 bases and the J end by 7 bases; junction bases left unmatched: 8. Of note for this clone: The clone's antigen remains unknown. Base qualities are not recorded, but no much larger clone differs from it by a single base.

General findings and caveats noted by the study authors: Unlike mouse skin, which is dominated by gammadelta T cells, normal human skin has resident alphabeta T cells that are also sequenced, and this complicates analysis of the scalp TCR repertoire. Higher clonality and more expanded CD8+ clones were observed in lesional scalp than in normal scalp, particularly in alopecia totalis/universalis, a finding suggestive of antigenic drive. TCR sequences shared between patients were less clear than in mice, possibly partly because of HLA diversity in the patient population.

The specimen comprised CD8+ T cells sorted from blood, sampled at week 0. The sequence is built from TRBV29-1 and TRBJ1-4; TRBD1 agrees with 7 junctional bases. The TCR sequence derives from a human donor with alopecia areata. The DNA sequence is given as TGCAGCGTCGCGGGGACAGAAGGTGAAAAACTGTTTTTT. It translates as CSVAGTEGEKLFF. The CDR3 plus the reference TRBV29-1 and TRBJ1-4 genes for the other parts give the full variable domain: SAVISQKPSRDICQRGTSLTIQCQVDSQVTMMFWYRQQPGQSLTLIATANQGSEATYESGFVIDKFPISRPNLTFSTLTVSNMSPEDSSIYLCSVAGTEGEKLFFGSGTQLSVL.